This T cell receptor (beta chain) was sequenced in a study of T cells expressing NK-cell markers. At the level of the study: Of eight sequenced donors, seven were HCMV-seropositive and one HCMV-seronegative.

5'RACE template switching with UMIs produced the TCR beta cDNA. Reprocessing the 5' RACE reads, TCRdb reports a single entry for every CDR3 protein and omits DNA. Its clone listing holds about 260,000 distinct CDR3 sequences. The germline gives CDR1 SGHNT, CDR2 YENEEA. The CDR3 runs to 13 residues. Source material: blood T cells: a sorted CD56 or NKG2C T cell subset, CD4+ or CD8+ T cells, or bulk PBMC T cells (not recorded which). The sequence came from a woman between 18 and 75 years old in good health. The V gene is TRBV11-3, the J gene TRBJ2-2. CDR3 amino acids: CASSPADTGELFF.